The next 21 T cell receptor beta chains were all read from a single sample in a study of tumour-infiltrating T cells in Burkitt lymphoma. Some clones are missing from TCRdb's copy, which holds only in-frame ones; the method was immunoSEQ multiplex PCR. The sample lists 350 to 450 clones, 80% to 95% occurring once. Sequenced input: tumor tissue. The receptors derive from a human donor with Burkitt lymphoma.

This chain links TRBV7-2 with TRBJ1-1; 7 nucleotides line up with TRBD1. This CDR3 has 14 residues. Germline V gives CDR1 SGHTA, CDR2 FQGNSA. V shed 5 bases, J shed 4 bases, and the junction held 7 bases outside the gene matches. CDR3 DNA: TGTGCCAGCAGCCCGACAGGGTGGGGCACTGAAGCTTTCTTT. It is translated as CASSPTGWGTEAFF.

The CDR3 sequence is CASSYTGGYEQYF. CDR3 nucleotide sequence: TGTGCCAGCAGCTACACAGGGGGCTACGAGCAGTACTTC. The chain carries TRBV11-2 and TRBJ2-7; 8 nucleotides agree with TRBD1. The germline V gene encodes CDR1 SGHAT and CDR2 FQNNGV. The CDR3 is 13 residues long. Germline trimming cut 4 bases from V and 3 bases from J; bases unmatched to any gene: 2.

The V call is TRBV29-1, the J call TRBJ2-3; TRBD2 is a possible D gene (6 bases). CDR3 length: 13 amino acids. CDR1 SQVTM and CDR2 ANQGSEA come from the germline V gene. V lost 5 bases to trimming and J lost 8 bases, with 17 bases between them. For the CDR3, the DNA is TGCAGCGTTACACCCCCGGGGGTCGGTACGCAGTATTTT. Protein sequence: CSVTPPGVGTQYF.

Points on this clone: One junction end disagrees with the germline gene, perhaps due to a read error. This chain links TRBV5-1 with TRBJ1-1, with a weak D call TRBD1 (5 bases). The CDR3 is 13 amino acids. The germline V gene encodes CDR1 SGHRS and CDR2 YFSETQ. DNA for the CDR3: TGCGCCAGCAGCTTGGGGGGGAACCCTGAAGCTTTCTTT. It specifies CASSLGGNPEAFF. Complete variable domain (other parts from reference TRBV5-1 and TRBJ1-1): KAGVTQTPRYLIKTRGQQVTLSCSPISGHRSVSWYQQTPGQGLQFLFEYFSETQRNKGNFPGRFSGRQFSNSRSEMNVSTLELGDSALYLCASSLGGNPEAFFGQGTRLTVV.

This chain connects TRBV6-6 to TRBJ1-1; D ambiguous. The germline gives CDR1 MNHNY, CDR2 SVGAGI (reference sequence). The length of the CDR3 is 11 residues. Deletions cut 7 bases from V and 1 base from J, with 4 bases between. The CDR3 DNA reads as TGTGCCAGCACTTCGAACACTGAAGCTTTCTTT. Its protein product is CASTSNTEAFF.

The rearrangement uses TRBV7-9 and TRBJ2-5; D unclear. Trimming shortened V by 7 bases and J by 5 bases, and 17 bases separated the two germline ends. Germline assignment: CDR1 SEHNR and CDR2 FQNEAQ (reference sequence). The CDR3 loop spans 14 amino acids. This CDR3 is CASTHGDRSETQYF. In DNA, the CDR3 is TGTGCCAGCACCCACGGTGACCGTTCGGAGACCCAGTACTTC.

A few counts support this clone. The chain links TRBV29-1 to TRBJ2-6; no clear D. Germline V gene data show CDR1 as SQVTM and CDR2 as ANQGSEA. The CDR3 has 16 residues. Trimming took 3 bases from V and 0 from J, leaving 12 bases between them. CDR3 coding DNA: TGCAGCGTTGAGTACCCAACTCCCTCTGGGGCCAACGTCCTGACTTTC. As protein: CSVEYPTPSGANVLTF.

This chain uses TRBV9 with TRBJ1-2; tentative D call: TRBD1 (5 bases). Trimming left V 9 bases short and J 4 bases short, with 16 bases between. Germline V gene sequence: CDR1 SGDLS, CDR2 YYNGEE. This CDR3 is built from 13 residues. CDR3 sequence: CATQAGPGYGYTF. The CDR3 DNA reads TGTGCCACCCAGGCAGGGCCTGGCTATGGCTACACCTTC.

The V gene is TRBV4-2, the J gene TRBJ2-5, with D possibly being TRBD2 (7 bases). The CDR3 has 14 amino acids. The germline CDR1 and CDR2 sequences are LGHNA and YNFKEQ. Between the trimmed V and J ends, which lost 3 bases and 1 base, there was a span of 9 bases. CDR3 amino acids: CASSQGGLQETQYF. The CDR3 coding sequence is TGTGCCAGCAGCCAGGGGGGGCTCCAAGAGACCCAGTACTTC.

The V gene is TRBV7-9, the J gene TRBJ2-1; D may be TRBD1 (5 bases). V lost 8 bases and J lost 3, with 8 bases in between. Germline CDR1 reads SEHNR; CDR2 reads FQNEAQ (reference sequence). This CDR3 is built from 12 residues. CDR3 loop: CASSDSYNEQFF. In DNA, the CDR3 is TGTGCCAGCTCCGACAGCTACAATGAGCAGTTCTTC.

This chain uses TRBV9 with TRBJ2-3; D is unresolved. V gave up 0 bases and J gave up 3 bases, with 2 bases separating them. Germline assignment: CDR1 SGDLS and CDR2 YYNGEE. The CDR3 is made up of 12 amino acids. CDR3 residues: CASSVETDTQYF. CDR3 sequence (DNA): TGTGCCAGCAGCGTAGAAACAGATACGCAGTATTTT.

The chain links TRBV29-1 to TRBJ2-2; no clear D. V dropped 3 bases and J dropped 3 bases, with 14 bases sitting between them. This CDR3 has 15 residues. CDR1 and CDR2 from the germline V gene are SQVTM and ANQGSEA. In DNA form, the CDR3 reads TGCAGCGTTGAGGCAGGCTCCTTCTACACCGGGGAGCTGTTTTTT. Translation gives CSVEAGSFYTGELFF.

The chain recombines TRBV6-5 with TRBJ1-1; 9 nucleotides line up with TRBD1. Germline V gene sequence: CDR1 MNHEY, CDR2 SVGAGI. J gave up 6 bases and V 5 bases, and 4 bases lay outside the gene matches. The length of the CDR3 is 13 residues. The CDR3 region is CASSPTGGAEAFF. The CDR3 DNA reads TGTGCCAGCAGTCCGACAGGGGGGGCTGAAGCTTTCTTT.

CDR3 coding DNA: TGTGCCAGCAGTTATCGTTTTTTGGGTACGCAGTATTTT. Its translation: CASSYRFLGTQYF. This chain joins TRBV6-5 and TRBJ2-3; D not resolved. V shed 3 bases and J shed 8 bases, with 12 bases lying between them. The length of the CDR3 is 13 residues. Germline values: CDR1 MNHEY, CDR2 SVGAGI.

The chain carries TRBV2 and TRBJ1-5; 8 nucleotides agree with TRBD1. The junction had 9 bases not matched to a gene; V was cut back by 7 bases and J by 7 bases. The CDR3 runs to 14 residues. CDR1 and CDR2 (germline): SNHLY, FYNNEI. The CDR3 DNA is TGTGCCAGCATTCTACAGGGGGAACGGCAGCCCCAGCATTTT. Translation: CASILQGERQPQHF.

The V gene is TRBV7-9, the J gene TRBJ2-2; the match to TRBD1 covers 10 bases. This CDR3 spans 14 amino acids. V lost 11 bases to trimming and J lost 7 bases; unmatched junction nucleotides: 10. In germline, CDR1 is SEHNR, CDR2 FQNEAQ (reference sequence). This chain's CDR3 is CACGRQGAIGELFF. The CDR3, as DNA: TGTGCCTGTGGTCGACAGGGGGCGATCGGGGAGCTGTTTTTT.

V gene TRBV5-1 combines with J gene TRBJ2-7; D is unresolved. The CDR3 totals 12 residues. Trimming took 4 bases from V and 7 from J, leaving 12 bases between them. Germline CDR1 is SGHRS and CDR2 is YFSETQ. DNA of the CDR3: TGCGCCAGCAGCACGGACGGCACTGAGCAGTACTTC. Its translation is CASSTDGTEQYF.

The chain carries TRBV5-1 and TRBJ2-5; 7 nucleotides align to TRBD1. The CDR3 covers 13 residues. Trimming took 5 bases from V and 1 from J; bases not matched to a gene: 2. The germline CDR1 and CDR2 sequences are SGHRS and YFSETQ. The CDR3 sequence is CASRGQSQETQYF. Here the CDR3 DNA reads TGCGCCAGCAGGGGACAGTCCCAAGAGACCCAGTACTTC.

V is TRBV7-2 and J is TRBJ2-7, with 9 positions matching TRBD1. CDR1 and CDR2 (germline): SGHTA, FQGNSA. The CDR3 is 15 residues long. V shed 5 bases, J shed 5 bases, and the junction held 10 bases outside the gene matches. The CDR3 loop reads CASSLRDRVPNEQYF. In DNA, the CDR3 is TGTGCCAGCAGCCTCCGGGACAGGGTTCCGAACGAGCAGTACTTC.

The count of this clone is one. The V call is TRBV5-1, the J call TRBJ2-3; weak D call: TRBD2 (5 bases). Per germline, CDR1 SGHRS and CDR2 YFSETQ. V was shortened by 1 base and J by 2 bases, with 8 bases between the two germline ends. The CDR3 extends over 14 amino acids. CDR3 DNA: TGCGCCAGCAGCTTGCGGGGAACCACAGATACGCAGTATTTT. The encoded protein is CASSLRGTTDTQYF.

The J gene is TRBJ1-2, the V gene TRBV4-1; maybe TRBD1 (5 bases). With 3 bases removed from V and 4 bases from J, the gap between germline ends came to 9 bases. The CDR3 sequence is 13 residues long. Per the germline V gene, CDR1 is MGHRA and CDR2 is YSYEKL. CDR3 coding DNA: TGCGCCAGCAGCCATGGCGGGGGCTATGGCTACACCTTC. As protein: CASSHGGGYGYTF.